The 12 T cell receptor beta chains in this list originate from one sample, sequenced in a study of spatial heterogeneity in lung cancer. Indicated time point: sample taken at primary tumor resection. TCRdb re-derived calls from the 5' RACE reads in MiXCR, one entry per CDR3 protein. Of 20,000 to 30,000 distinct CDR3 sequences listed, 4% to 5% were seen once; the top ten hold roughly 5.2%. The sample consisted of PBMCs, taken at surgery. The receptors originated from a male donor with early-stage non-small cell lung cancer.

This clonotype was seen repeatedly, ten times or more. The V gene is TRBV28, the J gene TRBJ2-5; D is ambiguous. The CDR3 spans 13 residues. The ends were cut back, 6 bases at V and 5 bases at J, with 13 bases in the middle. The germline CDR1 and CDR2 sequences are MDHEN and SYDVKM. The CDR3 DNA reads TGTGCCAGCAGCTCCCCGGCGGCGGAGACCCAGTACTTC. Its protein product is CASSSPAAETQYF.

On this clonotype itself: A much larger clone differs from this one at a single base, so this may be a read error. The J gene is TRBJ1-1, the V gene TRBV20-1; D is ambiguous. The CDR3 contains 12 residues. Germline assignment: CDR1 DFQATT and CDR2 SNEGSKA (reference sequence). CDR3 sequence: CRARRTNTEAFF. DNA for the CDR3: TGCAGAGCTAGGCGTACGAACACTGAAGCTTTCTTT.

This clonotype has at least ten counts. V usage is TRBV28 and J usage is TRBJ2-1, with a tentative D call TRBD2 (5 bases). CDR1 MDHEN and CDR2 SYDVKM come from the germline V gene. The CDR3 is 15 residues long. Trimming left V 3 bases short and J 4 bases short, with 13 bases between. In DNA form, the CDR3 reads TGTGCCAGCAGTTTCCCTTCGGAGCGGTACAATGAGCAGTTCTTC. Its translation: CASSFPSERYNEQFF.

This clonotype was found many times. CDR3 region: CASSSGTWGTGELFF. The DNA for the CDR3 is TGTGCCAGCAGTTCCGGAACATGGGGGACCGGGGAGCTGTTTTTT. The V and J genes are TRBV6-5 and TRBJ2-2; D possibly matches TRBD1 or TRBD2 (5 bases each). Deletions cut 4 bases from V and 5 bases from J, with 14 bases between. CDR3 size: 15 residues. CDR1 is MNHEY and CDR2 is SVGAGI in the germline V gene.

The J gene is TRBJ1-3, the V gene TRBV30; D gene unclear. Trimming took 3 bases from V and 0 from J, leaving 12 bases between them. The CDR3 extends over 15 amino acids. Germline V CDR1 and CDR2: GTSNPN, SVGIG (reference sequence). As DNA, the CDR3 is TGTGCCTGGAGGCCAGATCCCCTCTCTGGAAACACCATATATTTT. Protein sequence: CAWRPDPLSGNTIYF.

The CDR3 spells CAWNRGDVNQPQHF. DNA for the CDR3: TGTGCCTGGAATCGGGGGGACGTCAATCAGCCCCAGCATTTT. The V gene is TRBV30, the J gene TRBJ1-5; a possible D gene is TRBD1 (5 bases). Germline CDR1 GTSNPN, CDR2 SVGIG (reference sequence). The CDR3 is made up of 14 amino acids. V lost 4 bases to trimming and J lost 3 bases, with 13 bases between them. Variable domain in full (rest from reference TRBV30 and TRBJ1-5): SQTIHQWPATLVQPVGSPLSLECTVEGTSNPNLYWYRQAAGRGLQLLFYSVGIGQISSEVPQNLSASRPQDRQFILSSKKLLLSDSGFYLCAWNRGDVNQPQHFGDGTRLSIL.

This clonotype has at least ten counts. The rearrangement joins TRBV7-2 to TRBJ2-1; TRBD1 or TRBD2 may be the D gene (5 bases each). From germline, CDR1 is SGHTA and CDR2 FQGNSA. V was cut by 3 bases and J by 4 bases, with 13 bases left in between. The CDR3 is made up of 15 amino acids. CDR3 amino acids: CASSLDSGRYNEQFF. As DNA, the CDR3 is TGTGCCAGCAGCTTGGATTCGGGGCGATACAATGAGCAGTTCTTC.

This clonotype was recorded at least ten times. CDR3: CASSSRTDTQYF. The DNA for the CDR3 is TGTGCCAGCAGCTCACGCACAGATACGCAGTATTTT. The chain is built from TRBV7-2 and TRBJ2-3, with D unclear. V shed 4 bases and J shed 1 base, with 3 bases lying between them. This CDR3 has 12 residues. CDR1 is SGHTA, CDR2 FQGNSA, per germline.

This clonotype rates as medium-sized. The V and J genes are TRBV29-1 and TRBJ2-1; D remains unclear. The CDR3 loop spans 10 amino acids. Looked up from germline, CDR1 is SQVTM and CDR2 is ANQGSEA. The V end lost 6 bases, the J end lost 7 bases, and 7 bases lay between the germline ends. CDR3 DNA: TGCAGCGTATCCCCGAATGAGCAGTTCTTC. Translated: CSVSPNEQFF.

This clonotype appeared many times. The chain uses TRBV10-2 and TRBJ2-4; 12 nucleotides align to TRBD2. V lost 3 bases and J lost 2; bases outside the gene matches: 2. The germline V gene has CDR1 WSHSY and CDR2 SAAADI. The CDR3 spans 16 residues. The CDR3 reads CASSDTSGRTKNIQYF. CDR3 DNA sequence: TGCGCCAGCAGTGACACTAGCGGGAGGACCAAAAACATTCAGTACTTC.

This clonotype was recorded at least ten times. The chain employs TRBV6-4 and TRBJ1-2, with D possibly being TRBD1 (5 bases). CDR3 length: 13 residues. Germline V gene sequence: CDR1 MRHNA, CDR2 SNTAGT. Trimming pared 6 bases from V and 2 bases from J, leaving 10 bases between. DNA of the CDR3: TGTGCCAGCAGCCCCGACAGAAACTATGGCTACACCTTC. This encodes CASSPDRNYGYTF.

This clonotype was observed at least ten times. This rearrangement joins TRBV14 to TRBJ2-1, with 12 bases identical to TRBD2. Germline V gene lookup returns CDR1 SGHDN and CDR2 FVKESK. V lost 2 bases and J lost 4; bases outside the gene matches: 6. CDR3 length: 17 amino acids. Here the CDR3 DNA reads TGTGCCAGCAGCCAACGCCCTAGCGGGAGGGGGTACAATGAGCAGTTCTTC. Translated, it gives CASSQRPSGRGYNEQFF.